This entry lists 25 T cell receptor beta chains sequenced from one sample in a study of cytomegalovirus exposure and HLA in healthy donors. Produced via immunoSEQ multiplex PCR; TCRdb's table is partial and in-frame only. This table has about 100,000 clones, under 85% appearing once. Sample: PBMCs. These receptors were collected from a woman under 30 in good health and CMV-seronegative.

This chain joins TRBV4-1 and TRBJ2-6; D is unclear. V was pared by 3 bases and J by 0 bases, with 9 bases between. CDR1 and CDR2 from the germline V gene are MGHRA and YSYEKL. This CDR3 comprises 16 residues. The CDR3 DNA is TGCGCCAGCAGCCAGTCCGTTCTCTCTGGGGCCAACGTCCTGACTTTC. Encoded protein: CASSQSVLSGANVLTF.

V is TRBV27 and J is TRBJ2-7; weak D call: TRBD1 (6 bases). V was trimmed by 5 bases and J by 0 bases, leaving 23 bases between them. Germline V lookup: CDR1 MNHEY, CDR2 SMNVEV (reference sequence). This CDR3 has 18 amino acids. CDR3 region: CASSNLVKGRGSSYEQYF. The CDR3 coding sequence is TGTGCCAGCAGTAATCTTGTCAAGGGCAGGGGTTCCTCCTACGAGCAGTACTTC.

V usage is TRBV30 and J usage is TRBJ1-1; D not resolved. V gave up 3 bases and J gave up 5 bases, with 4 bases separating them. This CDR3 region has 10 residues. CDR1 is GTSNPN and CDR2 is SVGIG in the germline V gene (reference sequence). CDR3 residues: CAWRQTEAFF. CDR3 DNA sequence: TGTGCCTGGAGACAAACTGAAGCTTTCTTT.

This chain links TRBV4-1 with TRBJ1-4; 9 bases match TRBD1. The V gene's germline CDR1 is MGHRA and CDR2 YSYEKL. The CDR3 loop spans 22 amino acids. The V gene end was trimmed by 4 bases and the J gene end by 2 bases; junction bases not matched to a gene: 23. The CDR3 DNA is TGCGCCAGCAGCCCGCATAAGACGGACGAGACAGGGGGTTTGTGGACTAATGAAAAACTGTTTTTT. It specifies CASSPHKTDETGGLWTNEKLFF.

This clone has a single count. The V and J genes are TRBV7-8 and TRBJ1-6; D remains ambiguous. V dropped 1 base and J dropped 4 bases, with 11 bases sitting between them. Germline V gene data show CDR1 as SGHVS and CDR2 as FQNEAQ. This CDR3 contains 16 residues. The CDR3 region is CASSLGAPQYNSPLHF. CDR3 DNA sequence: TGTGCCAGCAGCTTAGGGGCCCCCCAGTATAATTCACCCCTCCACTTT.

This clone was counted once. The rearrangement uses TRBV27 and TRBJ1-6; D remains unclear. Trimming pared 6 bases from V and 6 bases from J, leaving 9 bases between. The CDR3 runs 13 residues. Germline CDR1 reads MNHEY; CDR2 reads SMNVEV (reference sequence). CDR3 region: CASSSVPNSPLHF. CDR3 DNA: TGTGCCAGCAGCTCGGTCCCTAATTCACCCCTCCACTTT.

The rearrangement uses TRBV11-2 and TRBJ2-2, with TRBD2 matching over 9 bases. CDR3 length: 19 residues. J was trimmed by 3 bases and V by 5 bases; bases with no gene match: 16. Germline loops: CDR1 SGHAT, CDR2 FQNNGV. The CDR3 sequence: CASSDSLSRRGGYTGELFF. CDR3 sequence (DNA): TGTGCCAGCAGCGATTCCCTCTCACGGCGGGGGGGATACACCGGGGAGCTGTTTTTT.

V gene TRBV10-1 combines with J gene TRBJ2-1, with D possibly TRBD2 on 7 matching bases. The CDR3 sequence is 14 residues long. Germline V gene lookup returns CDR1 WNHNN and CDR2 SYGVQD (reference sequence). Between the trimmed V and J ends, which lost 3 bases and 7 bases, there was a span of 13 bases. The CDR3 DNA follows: TGCGCCAGCAGTGAAGGGGGGGCGATTAATGAGCAGTTCTTC. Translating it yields CASSEGGAINEQFF.

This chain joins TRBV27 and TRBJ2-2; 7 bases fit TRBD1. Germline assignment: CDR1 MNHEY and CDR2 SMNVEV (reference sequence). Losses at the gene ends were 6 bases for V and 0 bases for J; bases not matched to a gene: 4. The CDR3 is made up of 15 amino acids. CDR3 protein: CASSDRVPNTGELFF. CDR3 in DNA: TGTGCCAGCAGCGACAGGGTCCCGAACACCGGGGAGCTGTTTTTT.

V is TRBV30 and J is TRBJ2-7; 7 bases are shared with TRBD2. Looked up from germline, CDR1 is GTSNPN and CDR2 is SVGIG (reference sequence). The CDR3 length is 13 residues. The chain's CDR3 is CASLGGSLYEQYF. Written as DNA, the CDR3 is TGTGCGTCCCTGGGGGGGAGCCTCTACGAGCAGTACTTC.

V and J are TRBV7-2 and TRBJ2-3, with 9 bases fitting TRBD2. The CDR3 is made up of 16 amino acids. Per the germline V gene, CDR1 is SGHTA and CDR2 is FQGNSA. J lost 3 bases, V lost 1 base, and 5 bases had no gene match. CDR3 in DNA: TGTGCCAGCAGCTTAGAAGTAGCGGGGGTAACAGATACGCAGTATTTT. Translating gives CASSLEVAGVTDTQYF.

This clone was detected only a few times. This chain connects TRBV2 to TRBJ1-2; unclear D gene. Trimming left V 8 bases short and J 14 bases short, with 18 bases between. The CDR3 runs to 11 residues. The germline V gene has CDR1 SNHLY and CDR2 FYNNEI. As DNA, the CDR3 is TGTGCCAGCGAACCGGTAGGAGCCGCGACCTTC. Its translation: CASEPVGAATF.

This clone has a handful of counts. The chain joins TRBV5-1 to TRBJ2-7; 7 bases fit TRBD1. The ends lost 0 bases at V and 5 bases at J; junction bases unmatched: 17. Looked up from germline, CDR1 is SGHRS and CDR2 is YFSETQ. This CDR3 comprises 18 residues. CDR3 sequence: CASSLAMDRRLPGNEQYF. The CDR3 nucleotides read TGCGCCAGCAGCTTGGCCATGGACAGGCGTCTTCCGGGGAACGAGCAGTACTTC.

CDR3: CASSFRAGNEQFF. The CDR3 nucleotides read TGTGCCAGCAGCTTCCGGGCGGGAAATGAGCAGTTCTTC. The rearrangement links TRBV11-2 to TRBJ2-1; possibly TRBD2 for D (6 bases). Trimming removed 3 bases at V and 7 bases at J, with 10 bases between. The germline V gene has CDR1 SGHAT and CDR2 FQNNGV. This CDR3 is 13 amino acids long.

The CDR3 nucleotides read TGTGCCAGCAGCTCGGGAGAGGCTGAAGCTTTCTTT. This gives the protein CASSSGEAEAFF. The chain joins TRBV7-9 to TRBJ1-1; D gene unclear. Germline V lookup: CDR1 SEHNR, CDR2 FQNEAQ (reference sequence). The CDR3 totals 12 residues. The V gene lost 4 bases and the J gene lost 6 bases, with 9 bases spanning the gap.

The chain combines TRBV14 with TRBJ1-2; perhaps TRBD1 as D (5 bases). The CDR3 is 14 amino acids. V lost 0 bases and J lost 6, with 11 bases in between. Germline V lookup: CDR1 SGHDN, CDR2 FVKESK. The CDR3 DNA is TGTGCCAGCAGCCAAGAAGGCAGGGCGGATGGCTACACCTTC. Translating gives CASSQEGRADGYTF.

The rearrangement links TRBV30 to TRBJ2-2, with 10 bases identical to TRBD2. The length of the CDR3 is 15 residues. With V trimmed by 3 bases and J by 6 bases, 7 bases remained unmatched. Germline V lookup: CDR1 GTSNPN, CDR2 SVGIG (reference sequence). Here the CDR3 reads CAWSPAGGGPGELFF. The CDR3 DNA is TGTGCCTGGAGCCCAGCGGGGGGGGGACCCGGGGAGCTGTTTTTT.

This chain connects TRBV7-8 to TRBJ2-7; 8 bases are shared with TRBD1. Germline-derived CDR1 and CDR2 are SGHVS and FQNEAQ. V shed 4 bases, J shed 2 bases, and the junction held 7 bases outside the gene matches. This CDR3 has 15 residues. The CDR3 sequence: CASSSPPDRAYEQYF. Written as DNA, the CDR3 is TGTGCCAGCAGCTCTCCCCCGGACAGGGCCTACGAGCAGTACTTC. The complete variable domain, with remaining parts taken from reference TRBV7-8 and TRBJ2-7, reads GAGVSQSPRYKVAKRGQDVALRCDPISGHVSLFWYQQALGQGPEFLTYFQNEAQLDKSGLPSDRFFAERPEGSVSTLKIQRTQQEDSAVYLCASSSPPDRAYEQYFGPGTRLTVT.

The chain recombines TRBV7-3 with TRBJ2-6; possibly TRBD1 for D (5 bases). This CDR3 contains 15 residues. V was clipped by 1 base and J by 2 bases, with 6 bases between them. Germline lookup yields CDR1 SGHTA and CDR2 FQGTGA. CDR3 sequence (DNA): TGTGCCAGCAGCTTAATAGGGGCTGGGGCCAACGTCCTGACTTTC. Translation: CASSLIGAGANVLTF.

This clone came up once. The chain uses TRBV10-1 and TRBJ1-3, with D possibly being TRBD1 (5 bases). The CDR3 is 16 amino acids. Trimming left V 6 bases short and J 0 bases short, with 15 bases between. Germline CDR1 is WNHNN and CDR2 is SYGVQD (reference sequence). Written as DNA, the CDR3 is TGCGCCAGCAGCGATACGACAGCGCTCTCTGGAAACACCATATATTTT. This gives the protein CASSDTTALSGNTIYF.

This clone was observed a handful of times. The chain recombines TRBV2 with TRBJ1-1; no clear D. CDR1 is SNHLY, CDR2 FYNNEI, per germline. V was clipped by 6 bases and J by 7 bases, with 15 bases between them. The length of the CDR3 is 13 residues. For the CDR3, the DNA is TGTGCCAGCAGCGCCGATGGCCCAATTGAAGCTTTCTTT. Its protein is CASSADGPIEAFF.

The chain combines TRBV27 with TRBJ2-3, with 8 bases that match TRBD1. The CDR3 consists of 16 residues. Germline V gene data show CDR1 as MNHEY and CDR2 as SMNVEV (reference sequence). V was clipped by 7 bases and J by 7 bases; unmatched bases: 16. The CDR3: CASNSDGAGGANTQYF. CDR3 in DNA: TGTGCCAGCAACTCGGACGGGGCAGGGGGCGCGAATACGCAGTATTTT.

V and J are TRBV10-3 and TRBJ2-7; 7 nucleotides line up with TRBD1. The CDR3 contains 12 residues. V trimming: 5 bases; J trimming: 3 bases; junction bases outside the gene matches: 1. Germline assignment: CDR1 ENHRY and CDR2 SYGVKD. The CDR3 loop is CAISWDSYEQYF. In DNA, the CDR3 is TGTGCCATCAGTTGGGACAGCTACGAGCAGTACTTC.

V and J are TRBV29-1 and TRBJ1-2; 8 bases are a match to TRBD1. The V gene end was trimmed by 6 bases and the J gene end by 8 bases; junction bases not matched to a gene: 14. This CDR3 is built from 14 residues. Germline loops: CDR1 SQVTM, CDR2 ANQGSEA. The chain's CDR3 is CSVDDYDRGGGYTF. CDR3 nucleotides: TGCAGCGTCGATGATTACGACAGGGGAGGCGGCTACACCTTC.

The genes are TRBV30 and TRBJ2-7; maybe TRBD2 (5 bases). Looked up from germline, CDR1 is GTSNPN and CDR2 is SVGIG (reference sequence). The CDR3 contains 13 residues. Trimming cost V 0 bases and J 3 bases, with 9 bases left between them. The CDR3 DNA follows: TGTGCCTGGAGTGTGGTAGAGGGCTACGAGCAGTACTTC. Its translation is CAWSVVEGYEQYF.